These 3 T cell receptor beta chains originate from one sample sequenced in a study of blood T cell repertoires in COVID-19. The method was immunoSEQ multiplex PCR; TCRdb's version includes in-frame clones alone and lacks a portion of them. The sample has a few hundred thousand clones, about 90% seen once. The material sequenced was peripheral blood. These receptors all stem from a woman in her twenties or thirties with COVID-19, enrolled during active disease.

The V call is TRBV3-1 (or the pseudogene TRBV3-2), the J call TRBJ2-6; 10 bases agree with TRBD1. CDR1 LGHDT and CDR2 YNNKEL come from the germline V gene (reference sequence). The ends lost 6 bases at V and 1 base at J; junction bases unmatched: 9. This CDR3 is built from 18 residues. The CDR3 nucleotides are TGTGCCAGCAGTAAGGGACAGGGGTCTTGTTCTGGGGCCAACGTCCTGACTTTC. Its protein product is CASSKGQGSCSGANVLTF.

V gene TRBV11-3 combines with J gene TRBJ1-4; 8 bases agree with TRBD1. In germline, CDR1 is SGHNT, CDR2 YENEEA. After removal of 2 bases from V and 4 bases from J, the junction contained 6 bases not matched to a gene. The CDR3 runs 16 residues. The CDR3 nucleotides read TGTGCCAGCAGCTTATCGACAGGGGCTGGTAATGAAAAACTGTTTTTT. Amino acid sequence: CASSLSTGAGNEKLFF.

This rearrangement joins TRBV25-1 to TRBJ2-1, with 7 bases that match TRBD2. J was trimmed by 5 bases and V by 4 bases; bases with no gene match: 8. Germline lookup yields CDR1 MGHDK and CDR2 SYGVNS. CDR3 size: 15 residues. The CDR3 sequence is CASSAPTGGNNEQFF. In DNA, the CDR3 is TGTGCCAGCAGTGCACCGACGGGAGGAAACAATGAGCAGTTCTTC.